This TCR beta chain originates from a study of blood T cell repertoires in COVID-19. Study in general: Some COVID-19 samples were acute and others convalescent; all came from the United States, Italy and Spain. T cells, B-cell-depleted T cells, or PBMCs supplied cDNA or gDNA.

In the authors' workflow: The authors estimated nucleated cell counts from reference gene primer amplification. This table comes from immunoSEQ multiplex PCR, and its TCRdb copy is limited to in-frame clones, with some not included. V, J and clone size derive from that table, while D and trimming were established from the DNA sequence. The sample gives 150,000 to 200,000 clones, roughly 81% of which show up once; around 10% is in the top ten. Trimming cost V 6 bases and J 3 bases; bases outside gene matches: 11. The CDR3 runs 15 residues. Germline values: CDR1 SEHNR, CDR2 FQNEAQ (reference sequence). While infection was still active, Seattle patients were enrolled and then followed longitudinally.

The origin of this receptor is a woman aged 40 to 50 with COVID-19, enrolled during active disease. V is TRBV7-9 and J is TRBJ2-7; TRBD1 aligns across 7 bases. Sequenced sample: peripheral blood. DNA of the CDR3: TGTGCCAGCAGGGAAGGGGGCGCCAGCGTCTACGAGCAGTACTTC. Amino acids: CASREGGASVYEQYF.